This T cell receptor (beta chain) was retrieved from a study of blood T cell repertoires in COVID-19. In the original analysis: Estimates of nucleated cell counts were drawn from the amplification of reference gene primers. The assay was immunoSEQ multiplex PCR, and TCRdb's table has in-frame clones only and misses some. D and trimming were read from the DNA, whereas the V and J calls and clone size are those reported in that table. The sample records roughly 250,000 clones, 79% being singletons. Per germline, CDR1 SGHNT and CDR2 YYREEE (reference sequence). CDR3 size: 16 residues. With V trimmed by 4 bases and J by 2 bases, 8 bases remained unmatched.

The J gene is TRBJ2-1, the V gene TRBV5-4, with 8 bases that match TRBD2. The receptor was derived from a woman in her 40s with active or convalescent COVID-19. Sequenced sample: peripheral blood. The CDR3 is CASSPSMGLAYNEQFF. The CDR3 DNA sequence: TGTGCCAGCAGCCCTTCGATGGGACTAGCCTACAATGAGCAGTTCTTC. Looking up the rest from reference TRBV5-4 and TRBJ2-1 gives the full variable domain: ETGVTQSPTHLIKTRGQQVTLRCSSQSGHNTVSWYQQALGQGPQFIFQYYREEENGRGNFPPRFSGLQFPNYSSELNVNALELDDSALYLCASSPSMGLAYNEQFFGPGTRLTVL.